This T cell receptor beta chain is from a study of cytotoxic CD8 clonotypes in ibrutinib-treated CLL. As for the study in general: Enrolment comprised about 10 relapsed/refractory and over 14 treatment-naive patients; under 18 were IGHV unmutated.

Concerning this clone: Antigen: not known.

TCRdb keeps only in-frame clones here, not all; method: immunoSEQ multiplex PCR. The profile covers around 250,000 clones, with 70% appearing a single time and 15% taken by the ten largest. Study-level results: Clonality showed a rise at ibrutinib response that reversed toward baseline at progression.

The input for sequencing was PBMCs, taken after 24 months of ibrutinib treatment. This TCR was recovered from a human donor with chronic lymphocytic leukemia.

This CDR3 is CASSVVPSGGLGNTIYF. The CDR3 region has the DNA TGTGCCAGCAGCGTAGTGCCCTCGGGTGGCCTGGGAAACACCATATATTTT. The V call is TRBV9, the J call TRBJ1-3; D is unclear. V gave up 0 bases and J gave up 4 bases, with 17 bases separating them. The CDR3 totals 17 residues. Germline CDR1 and CDR2: SGDLS and YYNGEE.